The 15 T cell receptor beta chains given below trace back to one sample, sequenced in a study of tumor and adjacent non-tumor tissue in lung cancer. The template was RNA from unsorted bulk tissue. TCRbeta libraries were built with three rounds of nested PCR, modified from ARM-PCR. TCRdb itself ran the multiplex PCR reads through MiXCR, one entry per CDR3 protein. The repertoire holds over 110,000 distinct CDR3 sequences, with around 66% as singletons. Sequencing used lung tumor tissue. The receptors come from a man in his fifties or sixties with small cell lung cancer.

Concerning this clonotype itself: A much larger clonotype is one base distant, so this may be a read error. V usage is TRBV20-1 and J usage is TRBJ2-5; 11 bases are shared with TRBD2. The V segment lost 5 bases and the J segment 5 bases; nucleotides outside the gene matches: 10. The CDR3 contains 15 residues. CDR1 is DFQATT, CDR2 SNEGSKA, per germline (reference sequence). The CDR3 DNA reads as TGCAGTGCTTTGACTAGCGGGATGAAGTCGGAGACCCAGTACTTC. It yields the protein CSALTSGMKSETQYF.

With regard to this clonotype: One end of the junction is discordant with germline, which a read error may explain. V gene TRBV20-1 combines with J gene TRBJ2-2, with D perhaps matching TRBD2 (5 bases). Germline V gives CDR1 DFQATT, CDR2 SNEGSKA (reference sequence). This CDR3 has 12 residues. CDR3 residues: CSAGDGIGELFF. The CDR3 DNA is TGCAGTGCTGGAGATGGAATCGGGGAGCTGTTCTTT.

This clonotype was recorded at least ten times. This sequence joins TRBV11-2 and TRBJ2-1, with D possibly matching TRBD2 (6 bases). Deletions cut 2 bases from V and 7 bases from J, with 12 bases between. CDR1 SGHAT and CDR2 FQNNGV come from the germline V gene. CDR3 length: 14 amino acids. The CDR3 DNA is TGTGCCAGCAGCTTATCCCGGGGGAGGAATGAGCAGTTCTTC. Translating gives CASSLSRGRNEQFF.

This sequence joins TRBV7-3 and TRBJ2-1; D not resolved. CDR1 and CDR2 (germline): SGHTA, FQGTGA. Trimming removed 0 bases from V and 9 bases from J, with 6 bases in between. The length of the CDR3 is 12 residues. The CDR3 here is CASSLTRGEQFF. CDR3 nucleotide sequence: TGTGCCAGCAGCTTAACGAGAGGTGAGCAGTTCTTC. Using reference TRBV7-3 and TRBJ2-1 for the parts outside the CDR3, the full variable domain is GAGVSQTPSNKVTEKGKYVELRCDPISGHTALYWYRQSLGQGPEFLIYFQGTGAADDSGLPNDRFFAVRPEGSVSTLKIQRTERGDSAVYLCASSLTRGEQFFGPGTRLTVL.

The chain joins TRBV12-3 or TRBV12-4 to TRBJ2-7; D gene ambiguous. V lost 5 bases to trimming and J lost 0 bases, with 11 bases between them. The CDR3 consists of 14 residues. CDR3 sequence reads: CASSARWDSYEQYF. CDR3 in DNA: TGTGCCAGCAGTGCCCGGTGGGACTCCTACGAGCAGTACTTC.

The V gene is TRBV11-2, the J gene TRBJ2-2; D call uncertain. V lost 4 bases to trimming and J lost 6 bases, with 9 bases between them. Looked up from germline, CDR1 is SGHAT and CDR2 is FQNNGV. The CDR3 runs to 13 residues. CDR3 DNA: TGTGCCAGCAGCTCAGTGGTGGCCGGGGAGCTGTTTTTT. Encoded protein: CASSSVVAGELFF.

On this clonotype: Given a much more abundant clone one base away, this may be a read error. The CDR3 carries no conserved terminal phenylalanine or tryptophan, so it likely arises from a read error. The CDR3 nucleotides are TGCGCCAGCAGCCCCATTACCCCCAATGAGCAGTTCTTA. It codes for CASSPITPNEQFL. The rearrangement links TRBV4-1 to TRBJ2-1, with no clear D. The CDR3 is made up of 13 amino acids. The V gene's germline CDR1 is MGHRA and CDR2 YSYEKL. Trimming took off 4 bases at V and 6 bases at J, with 10 bases between the two ends.

This clonotype was seen only a few times. This chain links TRBV12-3 or TRBV12-4 with TRBJ2-2; no reliable D call. V was cut by 3 bases and J by 5 bases, with 4 bases left in between. The CDR3 runs 12 residues. The CDR3 region has the DNA TGTGCCAGCAGTTTTTATACCGGGGAGCTGTTTTTT. The encoded protein is CASSFYTGELFF.

This clonotype was recorded at least ten times. The V gene is TRBV4-1, the J gene TRBJ1-2; 7 bases align to TRBD1. With 0 bases clipped from V and 4 bases from J, the junction kept 5 bases outside the gene matches. Germline loops: CDR1 MGHRA, CDR2 YSYEKL. The CDR3 has 15 amino acids. CDR3 sequence: CASSQERGLSYGYTF. Written as DNA, the CDR3 is TGCGCCAGCAGCCAAGAAAGGGGGCTAAGCTATGGCTACACCTTC.

As concerns this clonotype: Compared with germline, one end of the junction differs, possibly owing to a read error. The chain joins TRBV6-1 to TRBJ2-5, with 9 bases lining up with TRBD2. The germline V gene encodes CDR1 MNHNS and CDR2 SASEGT. The CDR3 extends over 15 amino acids. CDR3 nucleotides: TGTGCCACCAGGGATTGGGCTAGCGGGAAAGATACCCAGTACTTC. Protein product: CATRDWASGKDTQYF.

As regards this clonotype: It may be a read error: a sequence one base away is much more abundant. This chain connects TRBV5-1 to TRBJ1-1; D perhaps matches TRBD1 (5 bases). CDR1 and CDR2 (germline): SGHRS, YFSETQ. The CDR3 covers 13 residues. Between the trimmed V and J ends, which lost 0 bases and 11 bases, there was a span of 14 bases. The CDR3 loop reads CASSLEGRGAAFF. Here the CDR3 DNA reads TGCGCCAGCAGCTTGGAAGGGCGGGGCGCGGCTTTCTTT. Full variable domain (missing parts from reference TRBV5-1 and TRBJ1-1): KAGVTQTPRYLIKTRGQQVTLSCSPISGHRSVSWYQQTPGQGLQFLFEYFSETQRNKGNFPGRFSGRQFSNSRSEMNVSTLELGDSALYLCASSLEGRGAAFFGQGTRLTVV.

Concerning this clonotype itself: Since the CDR3 does not end with the conserved phenylalanine or tryptophan, this likely comes from a read error. The chain is built from TRBV11-2 and TRBJ2-7; D uncertain. The J call may be in error: the DNA end matches TRBJ2-1 better. This CDR3 has 14 amino acids. CDR1 is SGHAT, CDR2 FQNNGV, per germline. For the CDR3, the DNA is TGTGCCAGCAGCTTAGAACGGAGCACCTACGAGCAGTTCTTA. Protein: CASSLERSTYEQFL.

The J gene is TRBJ2-1, the V gene TRBV11-2, with a weak D call TRBD2 (5 bases). Per the germline V gene, CDR1 is SGHAT and CDR2 is FQNNGV. The V end lost 4 bases, the J end lost 16 bases, and 14 bases lay between the germline ends. The CDR3 loop spans 11 amino acids. CDR3 sequence (DNA): TGTGCCAGCAGCTCTGGACTCCAGGAATTCTTC. Translation gives CASSSGLQEFF.

This chain links TRBV6-1 with TRBJ1-3; the D is unclear. The length of the CDR3 is 15 residues. Trimming shortened V by 4 bases and J by 3 bases, and 13 bases separated the two germline ends. The V gene's germline CDR1 is MNHNS and CDR2 SASEGT. The CDR3 DNA sequence: TGTGCCAGCAGTGCTGGACGGAGCTTTGGAAACACCATATATTTT. Encoded protein: CASSAGRSFGNTIYF.

This clonotype was picked up many times. V and J are TRBV6-6 and TRBJ2-2; unclear D gene. The germline V gene has CDR1 MNHNY and CDR2 SVGAGI (reference sequence). The V gene lost 5 bases and the J gene lost 2 bases, with 12 bases spanning the gap. The CDR3 length is 15 residues. The DNA for the CDR3 is TGTGCCAGCAGTACCTCCGGCGGAAACACCGGGGAGCTGTTTTTT. It translates to CASSTSGGNTGELFF.